One T cell receptor (beta chain) is described in this entry. This sample is drawn from a study of blood T cell repertoires in COVID-19. Original methodology: For nucleated cells, counts were estimated from reference gene primer amplification. The data were produced by immunoSEQ multiplex PCR, yet TCRdb's version contains in-frame clones alone and is incomplete. V, J and clone size reflect that table, while D and trimming were determined from the DNA. Of around 260,000 clones in the sample, about 87% were seen once. Sequenced input: peripheral blood. This clonotype was obtained from a woman aged 40 to 50 who had recovered from COVID-19.

CDR3 DNA sequence: TGTGCCAGTTCAACAGGGCTGGGCTACACCTTC. It translates to CASSTGLGYTF. This chain connects TRBV19 to TRBJ1-2; TRBD1 might be the D (6 bases). V shed 8 bases and J shed 8 bases, with 12 bases lying between them. Germline-derived CDR1 and CDR2 are LNHDA and SQIVND (reference sequence). The CDR3 has 11 residues.